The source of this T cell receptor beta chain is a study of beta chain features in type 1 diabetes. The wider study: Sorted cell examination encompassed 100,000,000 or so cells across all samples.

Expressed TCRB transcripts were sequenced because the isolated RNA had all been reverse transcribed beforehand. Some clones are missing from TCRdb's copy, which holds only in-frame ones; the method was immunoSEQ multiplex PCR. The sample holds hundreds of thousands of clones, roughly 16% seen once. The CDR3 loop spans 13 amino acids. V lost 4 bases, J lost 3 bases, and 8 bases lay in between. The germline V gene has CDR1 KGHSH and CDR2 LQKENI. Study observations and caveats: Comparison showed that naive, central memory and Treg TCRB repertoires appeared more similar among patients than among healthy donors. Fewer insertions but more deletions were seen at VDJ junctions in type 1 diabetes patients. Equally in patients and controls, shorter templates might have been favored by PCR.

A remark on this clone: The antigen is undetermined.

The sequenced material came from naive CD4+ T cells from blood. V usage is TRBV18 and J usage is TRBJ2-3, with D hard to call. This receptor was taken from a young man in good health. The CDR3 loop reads CASSRGETDTQYF. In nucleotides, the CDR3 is TGTGCCAGCTCACGTGGAGAAACAGATACGCAGTATTTT.